This is a list of T cell receptor beta chains from one sample in a study of T cells after yellow fever vaccination. TCRdb called the 5' RACE reads again in MiXCR, with one record for every CDR3 protein. The sample lists under 300,000 distinct CDR3 sequences; less than 8.5% were seen once. The sample was CD4+ T cells sorted from PBMCs, taken 15 days after the yellow fever booster vaccination. All receptors derive from a man aged 25 to 40 who received the YFV17D yellow fever vaccine. CDR3s include the opening cysteine and the closing phenylalanine or tryptophan. The D gene is left open where the match is weak. Size tells how often a clone was seen (once, few, many) or the class of an expanded clone, and some rows leave it out.

j_call v_call clone_size d_call cdr3_nt cdr3_aa
TRBJ2-3 TRBV10-3 few - TGTGCCATCAGTGATCTGGTCAAAACAGATACGCAGTATTTT CAISDLVKTDTQYF
TRBJ2-1 TRBV4-3 - TRBD2 TGCGCCAGCAGCCAAGATACGGGGGGGGGGGGAATTATCTTC CASSQDTGGGGIIF
TRBJ2-1 TRBV7-2 many TRBD2 TGTGCCAGCAGCGCTCGAAAGACACGTTTCACTAGCGACACCTCCTACAATGAGCAGTTCTTC CASSARKTRFTSDTSYNEQFF
TRBJ2-7 TRBV7-8 - - TGTGCCAGCAGCATCCAGGGGTCCTCCTACGAGCAGTACTTC CASSIQGSSYEQYF
TRBJ1-3 TRBV19 few - TGTGCCACCGAAACAGGGTTCCCTGGAAACACCATATATTTT CATETGFPGNTIYF
TRBJ1-6 TRBV7-9 few TRBD1 TGTGCCAGCAGCCTCGGACAGGGGGTTCATTCACCCCTCCACTTT CASSLGQGVHSPLHF
TRBJ2-3 TRBV28 few - TGTGCCAGCATTGGAGGACCGCGCACAGATACGCAGTATTTT CASIGGPRTDTQYF
TRBJ2-2 TRBV5-5 few - TGTGCCAGCAGCCCCACGGTGCAGGGGTCGGGCACCGGGGAGCTGTTTTTT CASSPTVQGSGTGELFF
TRBJ2-3 TRBV4-2 many - TGTGCCAGCAGCCAAGATCGACACACAGATACGCAGTATTTT CASSQDRHTDTQYF
TRBJ2-5 TRBV7-9 many - TGTGCCAGCAGCTTGGTCGGAGGAGAGACCCAGTACTTC CASSLVGGETQYF
TRBJ2-2 TRBV3-1 many - TGTGCCAGCAGCCTTCTTTCCGAGCTGTTTTTT CASSLLSELFF
TRBJ1-2 TRBV3-1 - - TGTGCCAGCAGCCAAGATCGGACCATCTATGGCTACACCTTC CASSQDRTIYGYTF
TRBJ2-5 TRBV3-1 few - TGTGCCAGCAGCCACCATGAGGGAGAGACCCAGTACTTC CASSHHEGETQYF
TRBJ2-7 TRBV19 - TRBD1 TGTGCCAGTAGTTCCCGGGACAGGGACGAGCAGTACTTC CASSSRDRDEQYF
TRBJ2-5 TRBV29-1 many - TGCAGCGTGGGGGGCTATCAAGAGACCCAGTACTTC CSVGGYQETQYF
TRBJ1-2 TRBV28 - TRBD1 TGTGCCAGCAGTTCGGGGTACCCGGGACAGGCAAACTATGGCTACACCTTC CASSSGYPGQANYGYTF
TRBJ2-5 TRBV20-1 few TRBD2 TGCAGTGCTAGAGATCTGGTAGCGGGAGGTGGAGAGACCCAGTACTTC CSARDLVAGGGETQYF
TRBJ2-1 TRBV20-1 - - TGCAGTGCACCCAGTGCTCGCAATGAGCAGTTCTTC CSAPSARNEQFF
TRBJ2-5 TRBV6-1 few - TGTGCCAGCAGTGCGGCGGGGACCCAGTACTTC CASSAAGTQYF
TRBJ2-1 TRBV24-1 - - TGTGCCACCAGTGATGTTGCGGATTCCTACAATGAGCAGTTCTTC CATSDVADSYNEQFF
TRBJ2-5 TRBV5-6 - - TGTGCCAGCAGCTTGGACTGGGCGGAGACCCAGTACTTC CASSLDWAETQYF
TRBJ2-7 TRBV12-3/TRBV12-4 few TRBD1 TGTGCCAGCAGGCAGGGACAGGGGGCCGAGCAGTACTTC CASRQGQGAEQYF
TRBJ2-5 TRBV10-2 - - TGCGCCAGCAGTGAGTCTGCGTTGCAAGAGACCCAGTACTTC CASSESALQETQYF
TRBJ2-7 TRBV21-1 many - TGTGCCAGCGGGTCGGAAGGTGGCTACGAGCAGTACTTC CASGSEGGYEQYF